Described below is a single T cell receptor (beta chain) sequence and its context. This specimen comes from a study of CD8+CD57+ T cells in acquired aplastic anemia. Genomic DNA acted as the template from which TCR beta VDJ combination and CDR3 sequence profiling were carried out. MiXCR, run by TCRdb on the reads, gives a single entry per CDR3 protein. The sample lists fewer than 250,000 distinct CDR3 sequences, about 53% occurring once. The CDR3 length is 16 residues. V dropped 0 bases and J dropped 4 bases, with 12 bases sitting between them. Germline lookup yields CDR1 KGHSH and CDR2 LQKENI. The sample comprised sorted CD4+, CD8+, or CD8+CD57+ T cells (not recorded which) from PBMCs. The chain is built from TRBV18 and TRBJ2-2; a possible D gene is TRBD1 (6 bases). This receptor was taken from a human donor in good health, serving as a control. The chain's CDR3 is CASSPPNTGPTGELFF. Here the CDR3 DNA reads TGTGCCAGCTCACCACCGAATACAGGGCCCACCGGGGAGCTGTTTTTT.